Listed below are T cell receptor beta chains from one sample, sequenced in a study of beta chain features in type 1 diabetes. The method was immunoSEQ multiplex PCR; TCRdb's version includes in-frame clones alone and lacks a portion of them. The table lists 150,000 or so clones, roughly 9.7% of them singletons. Sequencing was done on a sample of central memory CD4+ T cells from blood. The receptors derive from a middle-aged woman in good health. The CDR3 runs from the conserved cysteine through the conserved F or W. Not every row has a clone size; where given, it reads once, few, many or a size class.

>TRBJ2-1|few|TRBV2
CASSEAPRLANEQFF
>TRBJ2-7|few|TRBV5-1
CASSTSLSYEQYF
>TRBJ2-4|many|TRBV2
CASSEGAWGTGKNIQYF
>TRBJ2-7|-|TRBV5-1
CASSSTSGGEYEQYF
>TRBJ2-7|-|TRBV6-6
CASFPGGAEDGYEQYF
>TRBJ2-3|few|TRBV9
CASSVQTGTQYF
>TRBJ2-6|many|TRBV6-1
CATSNTGANVLTF
>TRBJ2-7|-|TRBV6-5
CASKGSNYEQYF
>TRBJ1-2|few|TRBV18
CASSPMGQGLNGYTF
>TRBJ2-3|-|TRBV10-3
CAISMGQGGTDTQYF
>TRBJ1-6|-|TRBV14
CASSREGARNSPLHF
>TRBJ2-2|few|TRBV19
CASSVRDYTGELFF
>TRBJ1-2|-|TRBV5-1
CASSPQQGANYGYTF
>TRBJ2-3|-|TRBV5-1
CASSYEGNTQYF
>TRBJ1-6|-|TRBV25-1
CASSDPGTGGGSPLHF
>TRBJ2-5|few|TRBV5-1
CASSSSEQGSQGRTQYF
>TRBJ1-3|-|TRBV18
CASSRQGGSGNTIYF
>TRBJ1-1|-|TRBV19
CASSISRSGSTEAFF
>TRBJ2-6|-|TRBV5-1
CASSLPSSGANVLTF
>TRBJ2-5|-|TRBV2
CASNFLAEETQYF
>TRBJ2-1|many|TRBV14
CASSQYGGGAPFF
>TRBJ2-7|-|TRBV27
CASSFGDRGTYEQYF
>TRBJ1-6|many|TRBV5-4
CASSPPGQGPYSPLHF
>TRBJ2-1|few|TRBV6-1
CASTSLGDRNEQFF
>TRBJ2-5|few|TRBV7-9
CASSLAGQQETQYF
>TRBJ1-5|-|TRBV21-1
CASSKVQGGSNQPQHF
>TRBJ2-3|few|TRBV5-1
CASSPDRGVTDTQYF
>TRBJ2-7|few|TRBV25-1
CAGSSGDSYEQYF
>TRBJ2-7|few|TRBV6-1
CASSLTSGSYEQYF
>TRBJ1-1|few|TRBV10-3
CAISDRGRTEAFF
>TRBJ2-7|-|TRBV9
CASSASGTLGYEQYF
>TRBJ1-3|-|TRBV7-2
CASSLTLTGSGNTIYF
>TRBJ1-2|-|TRBV14
CASSQDPQYGYTF
>TRBJ2-7|-|TRBV2
CASRRSSYEQYF
>TRBJ1-2|few|TRBV19
CASSTGTYYGYTF
>TRBJ2-7|few|TRBV18
CASSPPGLKGEQYF
>TRBJ1-4|few|TRBV6-5
CASSSSTDVLFF
>TRBJ1-5|few|TRBV30
CAWRPGDPGSDQPQHF
>TRBJ1-5|few|TRBV18
CASSPKGQGGQPQHF
>TRBJ2-1|few|TRBV4-1
CASSQAVGGSYNEQFF
>TRBJ2-2|-|TRBV19
CASRRGLNTGELFF
>TRBJ2-3|few|TRBV4-1
CASSLVESTDTQYF
>TRBJ1-5|-|TRBV9
CASSVASGQPQHF
>TRBJ1-2|few|TRBV5-6
CASSQEGGVNYGYTF
>TRBJ2-1|-|TRBV7-6
CASSTRPQGRNNEQFF
>TRBJ1-1|-|TRBV14
CASSPDLNTEAFF
>TRBJ2-3|many|TRBV19
CASSTGLAQYF
>TRBJ2-1|few|TRBV9
CASSSRTRAGGYNEQFF
>TRBJ2-1|-|TRBV2
CASSGLARNQFF
>TRBJ1-2|few|TRBV7-9
CASSWTGGNYGYTF
>TRBJ1-1|few|TRBV11-2
CASSSPTGLGMNTEAFF
>TRBJ2-3|-|TRBV7-2
CASSLVGIAGGPTDTQYF
>TRBJ1-3|-|TRBV7-2
CASSLGWTGGGNTIYF
>TRBJ2-7|few|TRBV10-1
CASSESLAGQSEQYF
>TRBJ2-3|few|TRBV18
CASSLQGSTDTQYF
>TRBJ2-2|-|TRBV4-3
CASSQEGLADTGELFF
>TRBJ2-1|-|TRBV7-9
CASSDTRKRANEQFF
>TRBJ2-6|-|TRBV6-1
CASSATGGAGANVLTF